This T cell receptor beta chain stems from a study of T cells in Graves' hyperthyroidism and ophthalmopathy. Study-wide background: Peripheral blood sampling occurred at initial diagnosis, before any treatment.

The V end was cut by 3 bases, the J end by 6 bases, with 11 bases between. Germline-derived CDR1 and CDR2 are SGHTA and FQGTGA. This CDR3 comprises 13 residues. RNA transcripts gave rise to amplified TCR beta CDR3 regions. HTBI primers were used for first-round RT-PCR of the TCR CDR3. TCRdb re-derived calls from the multiplex PCR reads in MiXCR, one entry per CDR3 protein. The table lists fewer than 350,000 distinct CDR3 sequences, roughly 18% of them singletons. Absent ophthalmopathy progression within 18 months defined stable Graves' hyperthyroidism. Reasons for excluding patients were uncontrolled infection, other autoimmune disease, pregnancy or lactation.

This clonotype was sampled from a woman in her forties or fifties with Graves' hyperthyroidism. V usage is TRBV7-3 and J usage is TRBJ1-1, with a tentative D call TRBD1 (5 bases). Sequencing used blood. CDR3 in amino acids: CASSFRQTSEAFF. In DNA, the CDR3 is TGTGCCAGCAGCTTTAGACAGACCTCTGAAGCTTTCTTT.